These 2 T cell receptor beta chains were sequenced from one sample in a study of T-cell memory formation after mild COVID-19. Via MiXCR, TCRdb re-called the 5' RACE reads, giving one row per CDR3 protein. The profile covers around 370,000 distinct CDR3 sequences, with roughly 21% appearing a single time and about 12% taken by the ten largest. Sample: PBMCs or a T cell subset sorted from them (not recorded which). The origin of the receptors is an adult woman who had mild COVID-19 (a few samples of this study predate the infection). Cell type and time point are not known.

The genes are TRBV5-4 and TRBJ2-6, with 8 bases that match TRBD1. Losses at the gene ends were 5 bases for V and 4 bases for J; bases not matched to a gene: 5. Germline V gene sequence: CDR1 SGHNT, CDR2 YYREEE (reference sequence). There are 15 residues in the CDR3. The CDR3 region is CASRFQGAGANVLTF. CDR3 coding DNA: TGTGCCAGCAGATTCCAGGGGGCCGGGGCCAACGTCCTGACTTTC.

This clonotype was counted many times. The V and J genes are TRBV5-1 and TRBJ2-5, with TRBD1 matching 8 bases. This CDR3 is built from 14 residues. Germline-derived CDR1 and CDR2 are SGHRS and YFSETQ. The ends lost 4 bases at V and 4 bases at J; junction bases unmatched: 6. The CDR3 nucleotides are TGCGCCAGCAGCACCGGACAGGGACGAGAGACCCAGTACTTC. The encoded protein is CASSTGQGRETQYF.